What follows are 17 T cell receptor beta chains derived from one specimen sequenced in a study of shared clonotypes between healthy human individuals (dated by TCRdb to the early 2020s). Libraries were constructed by the immunoSEQ multiplex PCR assay. Imported from immuneACCESS, the table was reduced by TCRdb to in-frame sequences with V and J called. These copies leave out some clones; in studies compared against another copy, an unresolved V gene accounts for under half, and the cause of the remainder is not known. The sample table shows about 340,000 clones, and less than 85% are seen once. The ten largest clones capture under 11% of the sample. Material for sequencing was memory CD4+ T cells sorted from blood. The sample's cell subset or site, from its label and the paper: CD45RA-negative fraction. The receptor source for this set is a man younger than 45 in good health.

The V gene is TRBV28, the J gene TRBJ1-4, with 9 bases aligning to TRBD1. Germline V gene data show CDR1 as MDHEN and CDR2 as SYDVKM. Trimming removed 5 bases from V and 3 bases from J; junction bases left unmatched: 10. The CDR3 loop spans 17 amino acids. CDR3 coding DNA: TGTGCCAGCAGTGAGGGGACAGGGACTGGGGCTAATGAAAAACTGTTTTTT. Translation: CASSEGTGTGANEKLFF. Full variable domain (missing parts from reference TRBV28 and TRBJ1-4): DVKVTQSSRYLVKRTGEKVFLECVQDMDHENMFWYRQDPGLGLRLIYFSYDVKMKEKGDIPEGYSVSREKKERFSLILESASTNQTSMYLCASSEGTGTGANEKLFFGSGTQLSVL.

This sequence joins TRBV18 and TRBJ2-1, with D possibly TRBD1 on 6 matching bases. Per germline, CDR1 KGHSH and CDR2 LQKENI. With 2 bases removed from V and 5 bases from J, the gap between germline ends came to 13 bases. The CDR3 is made up of 15 amino acids. CDR3: CASSPNGGRNNEQFF. The CDR3, as DNA: TGTGCCAGCTCACCAAATGGGGGCCGGAACAATGAGCAGTTCTTC.

The chain carries TRBV25-1 and TRBJ2-6, with D possibly TRBD1 on 5 matching bases. The CDR3 runs to 17 residues. Germline CDR1 is MGHDK and CDR2 is SYGVNS. The germline V and J ends were trimmed by 5 bases and 5 bases, with 19 bases remaining between them. The CDR3 here is CASSTGHGQSRANVLTF. The DNA of the CDR3 is TGTGCCAGCAGTACCGGACATGGACAAAGTCGGGCCAACGTCCTGACTTTC.

V and J are TRBV2 and TRBJ1-5, with a tentative D call TRBD1 (5 bases). The germline V gene encodes CDR1 SNHLY and CDR2 FYNNEI. The ends were cut back, 0 bases at V and 6 bases at J, with 15 bases in the middle. The CDR3 loop spans 16 amino acids. The CDR3: CASSEAGLPWGQPQHF. The CDR3 coding sequence is TGTGCCAGCAGTGAAGCGGGACTCCCCTGGGGTCAGCCCCAGCATTTT.

V gene TRBV5-8 combines with J gene TRBJ1-2; TRBD1 is a possible D gene (5 bases). The CDR3 is made up of 13 amino acids. Germline V gives CDR1 SGHTS, CDR2 YDEGEE. V dropped 1 base and J dropped 8 bases, with 12 bases sitting between them. CDR3 amino acids: CASSLYGWDGYTF. The CDR3 DNA reads TGTGCCAGCAGCTTGTACGGGTGGGACGGCTACACCTTC.

This chain joins TRBV6-1 and TRBJ2-1, with D perhaps matching TRBD1 or TRBD2 (7 bases each). Germline values: CDR1 MNHNS, CDR2 SASEGT. V dropped 6 bases and J dropped 10 bases, with 13 bases sitting between them. This CDR3 region has 12 residues. Written as DNA, the CDR3 is TGTGCCAGCAGCCACAGGGGAGGGGAGCAGTTCTTC. Its protein is CASSHRGGEQFF.

The table lists this clone with a few counts. The J gene is TRBJ2-7, the V gene TRBV13; 7 bases are a match to TRBD1. V was pared by 5 bases and J by 0 bases, with 4 bases of the junction left unmatched. The CDR3 is 14 residues long. CDR1 PRHDT and CDR2 FYEKMQ come from the germline V gene (reference sequence). CDR3 amino acids: CASSRGQLSYEQYF. The CDR3 bases are TGTGCCAGCAGCCGGGGACAGCTCTCCTACGAGCAGTACTTC.

The rearrangement links TRBV5-1 to TRBJ2-3, with 8 bases matching TRBD1. The CDR3 has 17 amino acids. Germline V gives CDR1 SGHRS, CDR2 YFSETQ. With V trimmed by 3 bases and J by 4 bases, 13 bases remained unmatched. The CDR3 DNA is TGCGCCAGCAGCTCCCATAATAGACAGGGGTCAGCAGATACGCAGTATTTT. This encodes CASSSHNRQGSADTQYF.

The rearrangement joins TRBV2 to TRBJ1-5; D call uncertain. The CDR3 length is 13 residues. V shed 3 bases and J shed 6 bases, with 9 bases lying between them. Germline assignment: CDR1 SNHLY and CDR2 FYNNEI. CDR3 in amino acids: CASSDQRGQPQHF. Written as DNA, the CDR3 is TGTGCCAGCAGTGACCAGCGGGGTCAGCCCCAGCATTTT.

This clone was seen a handful of times. This chain joins TRBV7-9 and TRBJ2-1; 10 nucleotides align to TRBD2. CDR1 and CDR2 (germline): SEHNR, FQNEAQ (reference sequence). V was pared by 5 bases and J by 8 bases, with 12 bases of the junction left unmatched. CDR3 size: 16 residues. CDR3 sequence: CASSARTSGPSDEQFF. Here the CDR3 DNA reads TGTGCCAGCAGCGCCCGGACTAGCGGTCCGTCCGATGAGCAGTTCTTC.

The V and J genes are TRBV6-4 and TRBJ2-1; TRBD2 matches at 11 bases. Trimming cost V 5 bases and J 5 bases; bases outside gene matches: 5. The CDR3 loop spans 15 amino acids. Germline V gene lookup returns CDR1 MRHNA and CDR2 SNTAGT. This CDR3 reads CASSRLAGLNNEQFF. For the CDR3, the DNA is TGTGCCAGCAGTAGACTAGCGGGACTGAACAATGAGCAGTTCTTC.

This clone was detected a few times. This same CDR3 is encoded by further DNA sequences in the sample. The chain employs TRBV10-1 and TRBJ2-2; 12 nucleotides agree with TRBD1. The CDR3 has 15 amino acids. V gave up 6 bases and J gave up 8 bases; unmatched junction bases: 7. Germline V gene data show CDR1 as WNHNN and CDR2 as SYGVQD (reference sequence). This chain's CDR3 is CASSLGTGGPGELFF. In DNA, the CDR3 is TGCGCCAGCAGCCTCGGGACAGGGGGCCCTGGGGAGCTGTTTTTT.

The chain combines TRBV27 with TRBJ1-5, with 8 positions matching TRBD1. Germline loops: CDR1 MNHEY, CDR2 SMNVEV (reference sequence). This CDR3 region has 14 residues. V trimming: 5 bases; J trimming: 4 bases; junction bases outside the gene matches: 4. CDR3 loop: CASSPRQGNQPQHF. The CDR3 DNA reads TGTGCCAGCAGTCCTCGACAGGGGAATCAGCCCCAGCATTTT.

J is TRBJ2-7 and V is TRBV28, with TRBD2 matching over 8 bases. Germline CDR1 is MDHEN and CDR2 is SYDVKM. The CDR3 is made up of 12 amino acids. V lost 10 bases to trimming and J lost 6 bases; unmatched junction nucleotides: 8. CDR3: CATGGGRGEQYF. The CDR3 DNA sequence: TGTGCCACCGGCGGGGGGCGCGGCGAGCAGTACTTC.

The chain couples TRBV5-6 to TRBJ1-4; 9 bases match TRBD1. The V gene's germline CDR1 is SGHDT and CDR2 YYEEEE. Trimming removed 3 bases from V and 7 bases from J; junction bases left unmatched: 7. There are 15 residues in the CDR3. CDR3 bases: TGTGCCAGCAGCTGGGGGACAGGGCTCTCTGAAAAACTGTTTTTT. Amino acids: CASSWGTGLSEKLFF.

The V call is TRBV5-1, the J call TRBJ2-3; D not certain. CDR3 length equals 12 residues. V dropped 2 bases and J dropped 3 bases, with 4 bases sitting between them. Germline V gives CDR1 SGHRS, CDR2 YFSETQ. The CDR3 DNA is TGCGCCAGCAGCTTTGAGACAGATACGCAGTATTTT. It yields the protein CASSFETDTQYF.

The V call is TRBV7-2, the J call TRBJ2-3; the D gene is possibly TRBD1 (6 bases). Germline V gene sequence: CDR1 SGHTA, CDR2 FQGNSA. This CDR3 spans 15 amino acids. The V end was cut by 5 bases, the J end by 2 bases, with 14 bases between. The CDR3 protein is CASSLDRRNTDTQYF. DNA of the CDR3: TGTGCCAGCAGCCTGGACAGACGTAACACAGATACGCAGTATTTT.